Listed here are 3 T cell receptor beta chains from one sample, sequenced in a study of human T cells and chemical hapten exposure. Time point defined: pre-sensitization, week 0. Treatment of the sample: therapeutic diphenylcyclopropenone sensitization with weekly scalp DPC. In TCRdb, the RACE reads were re-called with MiXCR into one record per CDR3 protein. The table lists around 300,000 distinct CDR3 sequences, 4.5% to 7% of them singletons. The sequencing used whole blood, collected in connection with sensitization to the hapten diphenylcyclopropenone (DPC). Source of these receptors: a woman younger than 30 with alopecia areata. Some clones in this sample may be carry-over from other donors' samples.

This chain joins TRBV5-6 and TRBJ1-1; no firm D call. The V end was cut by 4 bases, the J end by 4 bases, with 8 bases between. Germline V CDR1 and CDR2: SGHDT, YYEEEE. The CDR3 covers 12 residues. The DNA of the CDR3 is TGTGCCAGCAGCCGCACAATCACTGAAGCTTTCTTT. The encoded protein is CASSRTITEAFF. The full variable domain, rest sourced from reference TRBV5-6 and TRBJ1-1, is DAGVTQSPTHLIKTRGQQVTLRCSPKSGHDTVSWYQQALGQGPQFIFQYYEEEERQRGNFPDRFSGHQFPNYSSELNVNALLLGDSALYLCASSRTITEAFFGQGTRLTVV.

Only a few counts were recorded for this clonotype. The chain combines TRBV3-1 with TRBJ2-1; TRBD1 agrees at 7 bases. CDR1 and CDR2 (germline): LGHDT, YNNKEL (reference sequence). There are 16 residues in the CDR3. V trimming: 4 bases; J trimming: 3 bases; junction bases outside the gene matches: 9. The CDR3 is CASSPTGAIHYNEQFF. The CDR3 DNA reads as TGTGCCAGCAGCCCTACAGGGGCAATACACTACAATGAGCAGTTCTTC.

This clonotype was detected many times. The chain employs TRBV12-3 or TRBV12-4 and TRBJ2-3; D is possibly TRBD1 or TRBD2 (5 bases each). The V and J ends lost 5 bases and 2 bases respectively, with 8 bases between them. The CDR3 is made up of 13 amino acids. As DNA, the CDR3 is TGTGCCAGCAGTCCGGGACCCACAGATACGCAGTATTTT. Its protein product is CASSPGPTDTQYF.